The rows below give T cell receptor beta chains drawn from one sample of a study of shared clonotypes between healthy human individuals. TCRdb keeps only in-frame clones here, not all; method: immunoSEQ multiplex PCR. The sample carries over a million clones, roughly 96% recorded once. The sequencing sample was made of naive CD4+ T cells sorted from blood. The receptor set was obtained from a man under 40 in good health. Both conserved end residues are part of each CDR3. The D gene is left open where the match is weak. Clone sizes are given selectively: once, few, many, or a class where the clone is expanded.

length,V,D,size,J,DNA,CDR3
13,TRBV6-4,NA,NA,TRBJ2-3,TGTGCCAGCAGTGTCACCCGCACAGATACGCAGTATTTT,CASSVTRTDTQYF
14,TRBV7-2,TRBD1,NA,TRBJ2-7,TGTGCCAGCAGGACAGGGGGATCTTCCTACGAGCAGTACTTC,CASRTGGSSYEQYF
12,TRBV29-1,TRBD1,few,TRBJ2-4,TGCAGCGCTGGGACAGGGTTGGACATTCAGTACTTC,CSAGTGLDIQYF
16,TRBV6-5,NA,NA,TRBJ2-7,TGTGCCAGCAGTTACTCGAGTCGGCAGACCTCCTACGAGCAGTACTTC,CASSYSSRQTSYEQYF
15,TRBV7-3,NA,NA,TRBJ2-1,TGTGCCAGCAGCTTAAACCCCGGGGCCCTCAATGAGCAGTTCTTC,CASSLNPGALNEQFF
14,TRBV7-3,NA,NA,TRBJ2-2,TGTGCCAGCAGTCCGGCCGGCGGCACCGGGGAGCTGTTTTTT,CASSPAGGTGELFF
18,TRBV28,NA,once,TRBJ1-5,TGTGCCAGCAGTCCATTATGGTTACAGGGAGGGAGCAATCAGCCCCAGCATTTT,CASSPLWLQGGSNQPQHF
15,TRBV30,NA,NA,TRBJ2-2,TGTGCCTGGAGTGTAAGGCTGTTGGACACCGGGGAGCTGTTTTTT,CAWSVRLLDTGELFF
14,TRBV7-2,NA,NA,TRBJ1-3,TGTGCCAGCAGCTTAAACAGGCCTGGAAACACCATATATTTT,CASSLNRPGNTIYF
16,TRBV18,NA,NA,TRBJ2-3,TGTGCCAGCTCAGAGGTCCGGGATCCTCTTACGGATACGCAGTATTTT,CASSEVRDPLTDTQYF
18,TRBV11-2,TRBD2,NA,TRBJ2-7,TGTGCCAGCAGCCGAAGGCGCGGTTGGAGCGGGGACGCCTACGAGCAGTACTTC,CASSRRRGWSGDAYEQYF
14,TRBV28,NA,NA,TRBJ2-7,TGTGCCAGCACCCTCCCTTCGAGGCCGTACGAGCAGTACTTC,CASTLPSRPYEQYF
17,TRBV5-4,NA,NA,TRBJ2-3,TGTGCCAGCAGCTTGGAACTGGCACACTCCAGCACAGATACGCAGTATTTT,CASSLELAHSSTDTQYF
15,TRBV2,TRBD2,NA,TRBJ2-7,TGTGCCAGCAGCGCAAGGGGCGGGAGGGATCACGAGCAGTACTTC,CASSARGGRDHEQYF
16,TRBV18,TRBD2,NA,TRBJ2-1,TGTGCCAGCTCACCACTGCTAGCGGGAATTAGGGATGAGCAGTTCTTC,CASSPLLAGIRDEQFF
16,TRBV12-5,NA,NA,TRBJ1-1,TGTGCTAGTGGTTTGGGGCAAGGGTCACGGAACACTGAAGCTTTCTTT,CASGLGQGSRNTEAFF
13,TRBV5-1,NA,NA,TRBJ1-2,TGCGCCAGCAGCTTGCAGGAGGGGGATGGCTACACCTTC,CASSLQEGDGYTF
22,TRBV21-1,NA,NA,TRBJ1-4,TGTGCCAGCAGCAAAGTTAAAACGGGGACAGGGAGGTGTTCGACAACTAATGAAAAACTGTTTTTT,CASSKVKTGTGRCSTTNEKLFF
14,TRBV6-6,NA,once,TRBJ1-5,TGTGCCAGCAGTTACAAGACAGCAGATCAGCCCCAGCATTTT,CASSYKTADQPQHF
10,TRBV20-1,NA,NA,TRBJ2-5,TGCAGTGCTTACCGGGGGACCCAGTACTTC,CSAYRGTQYF
14,TRBV7-2,NA,NA,TRBJ1-5,TGTGCCAGCAGCAACGGGGGCTTAGGGCAGCCCCAGCATTTT,CASSNGGLGQPQHF
15,TRBV5-1,NA,NA,TRBJ2-5,TGCGCCAGCAGTTTGTCCCGAACATACCAAGAGACCCAGTACTTC,CASSLSRTYQETQYF
15,TRBV19,TRBD2,NA,TRBJ2-1,TGTGCCAGTAGTATAGGACTAGCGGGGTACAATGAGCAGTTCTTC,CASSIGLAGYNEQFF
11,TRBV6-1,NA,NA,TRBJ2-5,TGTGCCAGCAGTGTTGGAGAGACCCAGTACTTC,CASSVGETQYF
15,TRBV5-1,NA,NA,TRBJ1-3,TGCGCCAGCAGCTTGGTGCCCGGGGAGGAAAACACCATATATTTT,CASSLVPGEENTIYF
11,TRBV6-1,NA,NA,TRBJ1-1,TGTGCCAGCAATTTCAGGGTCGAAGCTTTCTTT,CASNFRVEAFF
15,TRBV6-1,TRBD1,NA,TRBJ2-7,TGTGCCAGCAGGGAGACAGGGTTAGAGGCTTACGAGCAGTACTTC,CASRETGLEAYEQYF
16,TRBV5-5,TRBD2,NA,TRBJ2-7,TGTGCCAGCAGCCCCTGGCCGGGACTAACCCTCTACGAGCAGTACTTC,CASSPWPGLTLYEQYF
12,TRBV6-5,TRBD1,once,TRBJ1-1,TGTGCCAGCTCTGGTGAGGGGCAGGGGGATTTCTTT,CASSGEGQGDFF
15,TRBV5-1,TRBD2,once,TRBJ2-3,TGCGCCAGCAGCCAAGGAGCGGGAAGCACAGATACGCAGTATTTT,CASSQGAGSTDTQYF
14,TRBV18,NA,NA,TRBJ1-2,TGTGCCAGCTCACCGGGGCAGTCGAACTATGGCTACACCTTC,CASSPGQSNYGYTF
16,TRBV10-1,NA,NA,TRBJ2-1,TGCGCCAGCAGTAACACCCTGATAAGCTCCTACAATGAGCAGTTCTTC,CASSNTLISSYNEQFF